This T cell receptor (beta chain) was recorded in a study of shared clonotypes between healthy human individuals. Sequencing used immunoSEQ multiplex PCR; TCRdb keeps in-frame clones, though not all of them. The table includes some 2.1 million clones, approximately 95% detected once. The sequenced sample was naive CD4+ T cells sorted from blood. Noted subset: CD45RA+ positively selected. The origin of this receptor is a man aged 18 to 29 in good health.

CDR3 nucleotides: TGTGCCATCAGTGAGTCGGAGGACAGATACAATGAGCAGTTCTTC. This sequence encodes CAISESEDRYNEQFF. The chain uses TRBV10-3 and TRBJ2-1, with D possibly matching TRBD1 (6 bases). The CDR3 covers 15 residues. V was cut by 0 bases and J by 4 bases, with 10 bases left in between. CDR1 and CDR2 (germline): ENHRY, SYGVKD.